This T cell receptor beta chain was sequenced for a study of cytomegalovirus exposure and HLA in healthy donors. Study outcomes and limitations: Later work showed greater clonal expansion in HLA-associated TCR beta chains than in equally common others.

The V gene lost 0 bases and the J gene lost 4 bases, with 21 bases spanning the gap. CDR3 length equals 18 residues. Germline CDR1 and CDR2: SEHNR and FQNEAQ (reference sequence). PCR amplification relied on 60 Vbeta primers (plus 13 Jbeta primers). Libraries were prepared by immunoSEQ multiplex PCR; TCRdb keeps only in-frame clonotypes and omits some of them. This repertoire comprises some 150,000 clones; its ten largest clones make up 2.7%. On this clone: Its antigen is as yet unknown.

This sequence joins TRBV7-9 and TRBJ1-1; no clear D. Specimen: PBMCs. The TCR originated in a man aged 40-50 years in good health and CMV-seronegative. The CDR3, as DNA: TGTGCCAGCAGCTTAGCACAGTTTTTCGTGGACGCGGGCACTGAAGCTTTCTTT. Protein: CASSLAQFFVDAGTEAFF.